This T cell receptor beta chain was captured by sequencing in a study of beta chain features in type 1 diabetes. With respect to this clone: Its antigen is currently unknown.

Isolated RNA was reverse transcribed in full, so expressed TCRB transcripts were sequenced. Measured with immunoSEQ multiplex PCR; TCRdb has only the in-frame clones, and not every one. Of just over 450,000 clones listed, around 28% are singletons. Findings of the study overall: Insertions at VDJ junctions were less frequent in type 1 diabetes patients. These patients also deleted more nucleotides at the same junctions. Shortening of TCRB CDR3s, moderate but significant, appeared in all four CD4+ subsets of Type 1 diabetes patients.

The sequence came from a man aged 18 to 35 in good health. Source material: naive CD4+ T cells from blood.

The CDR3 DNA follows: TGTGCCACCAGCAGAGATAGGGCAGTGGGAGCTTTCTTT. Translating it yields CATSRDRAVGAFF. The rearrangement joins TRBV15 to TRBJ1-1; no clear D. V was trimmed by 0 bases and J by 10 bases, leaving 12 bases between them. The CDR3 has 13 residues. Germline V gene data show CDR1 as LNHNV and CDR2 as YYDKDF (reference sequence).